This is a list of T cell receptor beta chains from one sample in a study of chemoradiotherapy in HPV16-positive cancers. Sequenced by immunoSEQ multiplex PCR; TCRdb stores in-frame clones only, minus some. The sample includes about 1,800 clones, about nine tenths of them seen just once. The sequencing here drew on tumor tissue, taken from a patient who underwent chemoradiotherapy. The receptors were sampled from a human donor with HPV-associated anogenital cancer. The CDR3 runs from the conserved cysteine through the conserved F or W. D genes are given only for firm matches. The size of a clone is reported for some rows only, either as once, few or many, or as a class for expanded clones.

CDR3aa	CDR3nt	abundance	d_gene	j_gene	v_gene
CASRARGGGASDTQYF	TGTGCCAGTAGAGCGCGTGGCGGGGGGGCCTCAGATACGCAGTATTTT	-	TRBD2	TRBJ2-3	TRBV19
CASSSRSSRTGELFF	TGTGCCAGCAGTAGTCGATCAAGCCGTACCGGGGAGCTGTTTTTT	-	-	TRBJ2-2	TRBV2
CASSPRLEGVDGYTF	TGTGCCAGCAGCCCCCGACTCGAGGGGGTTGATGGCTACACCTTC	few	-	TRBJ1-2	TRBV5-4
CASSVAPGAPNEQFF	TGTGCCAGCAGCGTAGCGCCCGGGGCCCCCAATGAGCAGTTCTTC	-	-	TRBJ2-1	TRBV9
CATHGTDSNYGYTF	TGTGCCACCCACGGGACGGACTCTAACTATGGCTACACCTTC	-	-	TRBJ1-2	TRBV19
CASSAGFLGTDTQYF	TGTGCCAGCAGCGCCGGTTTTTTGGGCACAGATACGCAGTATTTT	-	-	TRBJ2-3	TRBV5-4
CASSLLPGINQPQHF	TGTGCCAGCAGTTTACTTCCAGGTATTAATCAGCCCCAGCATTTT	-	-	TRBJ1-5	TRBV27
CASSLVGQMTYGYTF	TGTGCCAGCAGCTTAGTTGGACAGATGACCTATGGCTACACCTTC	-	-	TRBJ1-2	TRBV7-9
CASNRARGSPLHF	TGTGCCAGCAACAGGGCCCGAGGCTCACCCCTCCACTTT	-	-	TRBJ1-6	TRBV21-1
CASSLTGGAAFF	TGTGCCAGCAGCTTGACAGGGGGCGCAGCTTTCTTT	-	TRBD1	TRBJ1-1	TRBV7-3
CASSLKEREQYF	TGTGCCAGCAGCTTAAAAGAGAGGGAGCAGTACTTC	-	-	TRBJ2-7	TRBV7-9
CASGLGGGSYEQYF	TGTGCTAGTGGTTTGGGGGGGGGATCCTACGAGCAGTACTTC	-	TRBD2	TRBJ2-7	TRBV12-5
CASSLSGSYEQYF	TGTGCCAGCAGCTTATCAGGGTCCTACGAGCAGTACTTC	-	-	TRBJ2-7	TRBV7-9
CASSLLAGVTGELFF	TGTGCCAGCAGCTTACTAGCGGGGGTAACCGGGGAGCTGTTTTTT	-	TRBD2	TRBJ2-2	TRBV5-4
CASSRADNYGYTF	TGCGCCAGCAGTAGGGCTGACAACTATGGCTACACCTTC	once	-	TRBJ1-2	TRBV4-1
CASSEMTGGVTEAFF	TGTGCCAGCAGTGAGATGACAGGGGGAGTCACTGAAGCTTTCTTT	-	TRBD1	TRBJ1-1	TRBV6-1
CASRAGTGGSPNYGYTF	TGCGCCAGCAGGGCGGGGACAGGGGGTTCCCCGAACTATGGCTACACCTTC	-	TRBD1	TRBJ1-2	TRBV4-1
CSVDSDRGFGNTIYF	TGCAGCGTTGATTCTGACAGGGGGTTTGGAAACACCATATATTTT	-	TRBD1	TRBJ1-3	TRBV29-1
CASSPSAGGQVLEQFF	TGTGCCAGCTCACCTTCAGCGGGGGGGCAGGTGCTTGAGCAGTTCTTC	-	TRBD2	TRBJ2-1	TRBV18
CASSLTGLEAHTQYF	TGCGCCAGCAGCCTCACGGGACTAGAGGCCCATACGCAGTATTTT	-	TRBD2	TRBJ2-3	TRBV5-1
CASRRQGSNYGYTF	TGTGCCAGCAGGAGACAGGGGTCTAACTATGGCTACACCTTC	-	TRBD1	TRBJ1-2	TRBV25-1
CASTGTTGANEQFF	TGCGCCAGCACCGGGACAACCGGTGCCAATGAGCAGTTCTTC	-	-	TRBJ2-1	TRBV10-2
CASSPAPGQLVSPLHF	TGCGCCAGCAGCCCCGCACCGGGACAGTTGGTCTCACCCCTCCACTTT	-	TRBD1	TRBJ1-6	TRBV4-1
CASSPRGGSSYNEQFF	TGTGCCAGCAGCCCAAGGGGGGGGAGCTCCTACAATGAGCAGTTCTTC	-	-	TRBJ2-1	TRBV7-8
CASSPRRGSTDTQYF	TGTGCCAGCAGCCCACGGAGGGGTAGCACAGATACGCAGTATTTT	-	-	TRBJ2-3	TRBV7-8
CASSEAWFKGNTGQSDEKLFF	TGTGCCAGCAGTGAAGCGTGGTTTAAAGGGAACACGGGACAGTCGGATGAAAAACTGTTTTTT	-	TRBD1	TRBJ1-4	TRBV2